This T cell receptor beta chain appears in the sequencing data of a study of blood T cell repertoires in COVID-19. The authors' processing: Estimates of nucleated cell counts were drawn from the amplification of reference gene primers. Sequencing used immunoSEQ multiplex PCR; TCRdb keeps in-frame clones, though not all of them. V, J and clone size are those of that table, while D and trimming were read from the DNA. The sample yields more than 200,000 clones, around 80% seen once. With V trimmed by 5 bases and J by 5 bases, 13 bases remained unmatched. This CDR3 contains 17 residues. Germline V gene data show CDR1 as MGHRA and CDR2 as YSYEKL. Across over 20 US areas, participants ranged in age from 18 to 89 years. This clone was seen a single time.

The V call is TRBV4-1, the J call TRBJ2-2, with 8 nucleotides matching TRBD2. The sequenced sample was PBMCs or T cells enriched from blood (not recorded which). This TCR came from a man in his sixties who had recovered from COVID-19. The CDR3 protein is CASSGVAGRAGTGELFF. Here the CDR3 DNA reads TGCGCCAGCAGCGGGGTAGCGGGGAGGGCGGGGACCGGGGAGCTGTTTTTT.